The rows below give T cell receptor beta chains drawn from one sample of a study of blood T cell repertoires in COVID-19. Assay: immunoSEQ multiplex PCR; the TCRdb copy retains only in-frame clones and omits some. The sample has some 180,000 clones; 76% are singletons. Sequencing was done on a sample of peripheral blood. Source of these receptors: a woman aged 45-59 years with active or convalescent COVID-19. Each CDR3 is given with its conserved first and last residue. A D gene is named only where the DNA matches it firmly. The size entry is marked missing in some rows and otherwise reads once, few, many or a size class.

d_call	j_call	clone_size	v_call	cdr3_aa	cdr3_nt
TRBD2	TRBJ2-5	.	TRBV7-8	CASSSQGLAEETQYF	TGTGCCAGCAGCTCCCAGGGACTAGCGGAAGAGACCCAGTACTTC
.	TRBJ2-7	.	TRBV3-1/TRBV3-2	CASSQDQYEQYF	TGTGCCAGCAGCCAAGATCAGTACGAGCAGTACTTC
.	TRBJ2-5	.	TRBV27	CASSYRRGEETQYF	TGTGCCAGCAGTTACCGCCGCGGCGAAGAGACCCAGTACTTC
.	TRBJ2-7	.	TRBV11-2	CASSYPGSYEQYF	TGTGCCAGCAGCTACCCGGGTTCCTACGAGCAGTACTTC
.	TRBJ1-3	few	TRBV30	CAWTRGGRRNTIYF	TGTGCCTGGACCCGGGGGGGGCGCAGAAACACCATATATTTT
.	TRBJ1-2	once	TRBV29-1	CSGRDTNYGYTF	TGCAGCGGACGGGATACTAACTATGGCTACACCTTC
.	TRBJ1-5	.	TRBV12-3/TRBV12-4	CASSPSTSQPQHF	TGTGCCAGCAGTCCTTCCACCAGTCAGCCCCAGCATTTT
.	TRBJ2-2	.	TRBV5-1	CASSILQGTGELFF	TGCGCCAGCAGCATCCTACAGGGCACCGGGGAGCTGTTTTTT
.	TRBJ1-6	.	TRBV6-6	CASSLIAGGISPLHF	TGTGCCAGCAGTTTGATCGCGGGGGGAATTTCACCCCTCCACTTT
TRBD2	TRBJ2-7	.	TRBV2	CASRSPGLAAYEQYF	TGTGCCAGCCGTTCCCCGGGTCTAGCGGCATACGAGCAGTACTTC
.	TRBJ2-7	.	TRBV29-1	CSVVGGGFGEQYF	TGCAGCGTTGTAGGAGGTGGGTTCGGCGAGCAGTACTTC
TRBD1	TRBJ1-6	.	TRBV24-1	CATTIRGLPNSPLHF	TGTGCCACCACCATAAGGGGGCTACCGAATTCACCCCTCCACTTT
.	TRBJ2-5	.	TRBV4-3	CASSQDIRVSQYF	TGCGCCAGCAGCCAAGATATACGCGTATCCCAGTACTTC
TRBD2	TRBJ2-7	once	TRBV7-2	CASSLGAGDGEQYF	TGTGCCAGCAGCCTCGGAGCGGGAGACGGGGAGCAGTACTTC
.	TRBJ1-4	.	TRBV10-3	CAISDDSTEKLFF	TGTGCCATCAGTGACGACAGCACTGAAAAACTGTTTTTT
.	TRBJ1-5	once	TRBV6-2/TRBV6-3	CASSRRGLSNQPQHF	TGTGCCAGCAGTCGCAGGGGTCTTAGCAATCAGCCCCAGCATTTT
.	TRBJ2-5	.	TRBV2	CASSDAVLSVRGLTQYF	TGTGCCAGCAGTGATGCCGTCTTATCTGTCCGAGGGTTGACCCAGTACTTC
.	TRBJ1-1	.	TRBV6-5	CASRGEVMNTEAFF	TGTGCCTCCCGGGGGGAAGTGATGAACACTGAAGCTTTCTTT
.	TRBJ2-6	.	TRBV5-8	CASSLAGQLYTGANVLTF	TGTGCCAGCAGCCTGGCAGGGCAACTCTATACTGGGGCCAACGTCCTGACTTTC
.	TRBJ2-1	once	TRBV7-8	CASSPRQKTYNEQFF	TGTGCCAGCAGCCCCCGACAGAAAACCTACAATGAGCAGTTCTTC
.	TRBJ1-1	few	TRBV12-3/TRBV12-4	CASSGGLNTEAFF	TGTGCCAGCAGTGGCGGGTTGAACACTGAAGCTTTCTTT
TRBD1	TRBJ1-1	few	TRBV3-1/TRBV3-2	CASSQATGGTEAFF	TGTGCCAGCAGCCAAGCGACAGGGGGCACTGAAGCTTTCTTT